This T cell receptor (beta chain) is drawn from a study of T cell responses to AZD1222 COVID-19 vaccine. TCRdb's copy holds only in-frame clones and misses some; the assay was immunoSEQ multiplex PCR. The sample records some 140,000 clones, 92% being singletons. Germline trimming cut 0 bases from V and 7 bases from J; bases unmatched to any gene: 5. The CDR3 has 15 amino acids. Material: peripheral blood, obtained on day 0 of AZD1222 vaccination. The sequence derives from an adult in good health. The chain has TRBV6-7 and TRBJ1-4, with TRBD1 identical over 7 bases. TRBV6-7 is an ORF; its function is uncertain. DNA for the CDR3: TGTGCCAGCAGTTACTCGAACAGGGGAAGTGAAAAACTGTTTTTT. It translates to CASSYSNRGSEKLFF.